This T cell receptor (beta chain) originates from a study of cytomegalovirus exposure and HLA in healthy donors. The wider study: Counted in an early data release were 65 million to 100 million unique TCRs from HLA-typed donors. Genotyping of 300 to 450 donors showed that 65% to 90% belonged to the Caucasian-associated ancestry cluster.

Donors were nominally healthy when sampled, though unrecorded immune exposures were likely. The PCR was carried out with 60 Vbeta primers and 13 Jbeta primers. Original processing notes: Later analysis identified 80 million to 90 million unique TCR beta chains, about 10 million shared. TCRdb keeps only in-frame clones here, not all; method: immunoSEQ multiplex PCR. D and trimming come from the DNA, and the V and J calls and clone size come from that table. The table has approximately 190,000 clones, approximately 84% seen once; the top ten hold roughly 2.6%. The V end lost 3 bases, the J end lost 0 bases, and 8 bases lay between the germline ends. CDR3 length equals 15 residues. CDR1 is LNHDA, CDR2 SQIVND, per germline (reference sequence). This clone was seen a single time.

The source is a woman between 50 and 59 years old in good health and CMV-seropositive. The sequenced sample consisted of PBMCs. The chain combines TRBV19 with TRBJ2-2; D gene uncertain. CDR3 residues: CASSMRSANTGELFF. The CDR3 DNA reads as TGTGCCAGTAGTATGCGTTCGGCGAACACCGGGGAGCTGTTTTTT.